This T cell receptor beta chain was observed in a study of CD8+ T cells in alopecia areata. Broader study findings: Scalp sample sequencing also detects resident alphabeta T cells of normal skin.

RNA extraction and reverse transcription yielded cDNA as sequencing template. Clones were read by immunoSEQ multiplex PCR, and TCRdb kept only the in-frame ones, dropping some. The table has about 110,000 clones, approximately 59% seen once. Many counts were recorded for this clone. Its antigen is unidentified. J lost 4 bases, V lost 7 bases, and 7 bases had no gene match. In germline, CDR1 is MGHDK, CDR2 SYGVNS. The CDR3 consists of 13 residues. The genes are TRBV25-1 and TRBJ2-7; TRBD1 agrees at 7 bases. The sample consisted of CD8+ T cells sorted from blood. The source is a human donor in good health. The CDR3 sequence: CASTVDREYEQYF. CDR3 sequence (DNA): TGTGCCAGCACTGTAGACAGGGAATACGAGCAGTACTTC.